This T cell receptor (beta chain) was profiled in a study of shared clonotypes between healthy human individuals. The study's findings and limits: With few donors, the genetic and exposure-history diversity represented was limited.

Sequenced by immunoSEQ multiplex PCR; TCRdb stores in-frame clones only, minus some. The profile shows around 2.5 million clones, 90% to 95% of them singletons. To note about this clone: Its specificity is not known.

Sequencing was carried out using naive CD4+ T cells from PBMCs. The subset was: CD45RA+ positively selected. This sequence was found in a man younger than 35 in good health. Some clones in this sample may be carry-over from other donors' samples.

CDR3 DNA: TGCGCCAGCAGCTTGGTACAGGGGACCACTGAAGCTTTCTTT. As protein: CASSLVQGTTEAFF. J is TRBJ1-1 and V is TRBV5-1; 7 bases fit TRBD1. CDR1 and CDR2 from the germline V gene are SGHRS and YFSETQ. V shed 0 bases, J shed 4 bases, and the junction held 3 bases outside the gene matches. CDR3 length: 14 residues.